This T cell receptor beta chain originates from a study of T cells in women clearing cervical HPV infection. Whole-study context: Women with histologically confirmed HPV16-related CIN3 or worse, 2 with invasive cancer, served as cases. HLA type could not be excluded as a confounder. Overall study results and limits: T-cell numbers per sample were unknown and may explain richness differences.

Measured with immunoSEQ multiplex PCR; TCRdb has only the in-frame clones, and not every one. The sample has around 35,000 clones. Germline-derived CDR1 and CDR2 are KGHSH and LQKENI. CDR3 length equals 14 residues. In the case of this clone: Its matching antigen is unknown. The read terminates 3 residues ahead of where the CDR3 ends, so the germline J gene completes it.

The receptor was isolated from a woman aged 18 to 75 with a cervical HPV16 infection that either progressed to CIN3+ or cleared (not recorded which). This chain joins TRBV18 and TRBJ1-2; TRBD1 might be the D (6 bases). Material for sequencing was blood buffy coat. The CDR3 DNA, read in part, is TGTGCCAGCTCACCGATCAGGGGCGAGGGTACC. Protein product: CASSPIRGEGT. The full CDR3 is CASSPIRGEGTYTF.